This paragraph covers one T cell receptor beta chain sequence. The CDR3 has 14 amino acids. In germline, CDR1 is SGHRS, CDR2 YFSETQ. Trimming at V came to 4 bases and at J to 3 bases, leaving 5 bases not matched to a gene. The source of the sample is a study of control samples from healthy donors and cancer patients. Sequencing used immunoSEQ multiplex PCR; TCRdb keeps in-frame clones, though not all of them. The sample consists of approximately 90,000 clones, roughly nine tenths of them appearing once. The chain carries TRBV5-1 and TRBJ2-5, with 8 bases lining up with TRBD2. Material: blood. This TCR was recovered from a man aged 30-40 years in good health. In DNA, the CDR3 is TGCGCCAGCAGCCCATGGACTAGCAAAGAGACCCAGTACTTC. Translating it yields CASSPWTSKETQYF.